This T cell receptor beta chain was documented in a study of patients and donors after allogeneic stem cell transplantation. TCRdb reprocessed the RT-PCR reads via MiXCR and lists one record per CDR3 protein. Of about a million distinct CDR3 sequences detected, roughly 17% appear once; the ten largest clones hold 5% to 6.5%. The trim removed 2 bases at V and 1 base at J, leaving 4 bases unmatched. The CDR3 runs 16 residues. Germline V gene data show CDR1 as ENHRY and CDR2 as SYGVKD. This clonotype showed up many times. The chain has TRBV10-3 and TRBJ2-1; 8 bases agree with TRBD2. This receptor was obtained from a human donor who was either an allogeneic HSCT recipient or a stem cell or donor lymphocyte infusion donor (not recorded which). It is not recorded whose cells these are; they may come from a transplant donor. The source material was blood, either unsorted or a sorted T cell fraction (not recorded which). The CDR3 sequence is CAISEELAVSYNEQFF. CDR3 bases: TGTGCCATCAGTGAGGAACTAGCGGTTTCCTACAATGAGCAGTTCTTC.